This T cell receptor beta chain was identified during a study of cytomegalovirus exposure and HLA in healthy donors. Comment on this clone: The target antigen is unknown.

Clones were sequenced by immunoSEQ multiplex PCR, and TCRdb holds only the in-frame ones, with some missing. The sample records 150,000 to 180,000 clones, about 86% being singletons. The CDR3 is 18 residues long. V trimming: 2 bases; J trimming: 8 bases; junction bases outside the gene matches: 20. Findings and limits, study-wide: TCR beta chains numbering about 160 were designated cytomegalovirus-associated. While the bulk of TCR sequences proved rare, some public TCRs turned up in many donors.

This sequence originates from a human donor in good health. The V and J genes are TRBV23-1 and TRBJ1-1, with 7 bases lining up with TRBD1. TRBV23-1 falls under the ORF class, with uncertain function. Material for sequencing was PBMCs. The DNA for the CDR3 is TGCGCCAGCAGTCAAACCGTGAGGGGGCCTTGGAGATTCGACGAAGCTTTCTTT. Translation: CASSQTVRGPWRFDEAFF.